The rows below give T cell receptor beta chains drawn from one sample of a study of cytomegalovirus exposure and HLA in healthy donors. The method was immunoSEQ multiplex PCR; TCRdb's version includes in-frame clones alone and lacks a portion of them. The sample yields around 77,000 clones, about 84% seen once. The specimen was PBMCs. These receptors originate from a middle-aged man in good health and CMV-seronegative. CDR3s include the opening cysteine and the closing phenylalanine or tryptophan.

cdr3_length v_call cdr3_aa
15 TRBV27 CASSFGTRNNSPLHF
14 TRBV4-1 CASSLTGLGYEQYF
12 TRBV7-8 CASSPRTGASYF
12 TRBV4-1 CASSQDLYEQYF
18 TRBV11-3 CASSLEQGGTTNTGELFF
14 TRBV19 CASKLSLRQGDYTF
17 TRBV21-1 CASSNGGRDRGTYEQYF
14 TRBV11-2 CASSGWGDTGELFF
13 TRBV6-6 CANSGGDTDTQYF
13 TRBV6-5 CASSYSRSNEQYF
15 TRBV6-5 CASSYSGTGFYGYTF
16 TRBV28 CASSLSQGAAGNTIYF
14 TRBV18 CASSPTGGRTEAFF
14 TRBV2 CASSDVRLNYGYTF
14 TRBV10-2 CASSARTGPTEAFF
18 TRBV7-9 CSSSLTYRRTNANTEAFF
15 TRBV27 CASSPIGTGQPGAFF
15 TRBV19 CASSLGGPGADTQYF
17 TRBV10-1 CASSESGGQISNQPQHF
14 TRBV11-3 CASSFRRGSSPLHF
16 TRBV5-1 CASSPGGTRSNQPQHF
16 TRBV9 CASSVVEGVPSYEQYF
15 TRBV6-6 CASSYSSSQLYGYTF
13 TRBV10-3 CAISPGFGNTIYF
14 TRBV6-5 CASSRDRATDTQYF
11 TRBV19 CASSLYSEQYF
16 TRBV5-4 CASSQTGGYETGELFF
16 TRBV18 CASSGPGQGSRDTQYF
17 TRBV11-3 CASSPSLSGGGYNEQFF
14 TRBV2 CASNLRTSNSEQFF
14 TRBV19 CASSSLNKMAEAFF
15 TRBV18 CASSPIDIGANVLTF
13 TRBV30 CARTGGIDYGYTF
14 TRBV2 CASSYLGGYQPQHF
14 TRBV7-2 CASSSWTGGETQYF
18 TRBV7-9 CSSSLVEGPGQGNNEQFF
13 TRBV7-9 CASSLATASSPFF
13 TRBV7-9 CASSLDGSYEQYF
14 TRBV7-2 CASSLLAVNTEAFF
15 TRBV6-5 CASSYASGGLNEQFF
14 TRBV12-5 CASGHRDRANEQFF
14 TRBV11-2 CASSSPRVNYGYTF
14 TRBV10-2 CASRLDSSYQPQHF
15 TRBV6-5 CASRLSGGSGNTIYF
18 TRBV4-1 CASSQDRRLAGDTDTQYF